This T cell receptor (beta chain) was documented in a study of blood T cells in healthy people across ages. Whole-study results and caveats: Not knowing donor CMV status may have confounded expanded clonotype changes. Unsorted PBMCs ruled out conclusive naive versus antigen-experienced comparison.

Total RNA, at least 5 micrograms per sample, was extracted from PBMCs. For this clonotype: The antigen is not known.

A J-beta primer mix and a sample-barcoded 5' primer were used in a second PCR of roughly 7 to 12 cycles. A tag from a template-switch adaptor with 12 random nucleotides marked each cDNA molecule. TCRdb re-called the 5' RACE reads through MiXCR, storing one row per CDR3 protein. The sample records hundreds of thousands of distinct CDR3 sequences, roughly 64% being singletons. The CDR3 spans 14 residues. Germline V gene data show CDR1 as MDHEN and CDR2 as SYDVKM. V lost 5 bases and J lost 3, with 14 bases in between. The sequence was collected from a man younger than 45 in good health. This chain connects TRBV28 to TRBJ2-7; tentative D call: TRBD2 (6 bases). The material sequenced was blood. This CDR3 reads CASSPRDSYYEQYF. The CDR3 region has the DNA TGTGCCAGCAGTCCTCGGGACTCCTACTACGAGCAGTACTTC.